This passage covers 27 T cell receptor beta chains from one sample sequenced in a study of cytomegalovirus exposure and HLA in healthy donors. The PCR contained 60 Vbeta and 13 Jbeta primers. Some clones are missing from TCRdb's copy, which holds only in-frame ones; the method was immunoSEQ multiplex PCR. The sample contains about 120,000 clones, roughly 80% of which appear only once. The sample taken for sequencing was PBMCs. Source of these receptors: a woman in her 30s in good health and CMV-seropositive.

Regarding this clone: In the same sample, other DNA sequences code for this CDR3. V is TRBV15 and J is TRBJ2-1, with 8 nucleotides matching TRBD2. The CDR3 is made up of 17 amino acids. The trim removed 0 bases at V and 9 bases at J, leaving 13 bases unmatched. The germline CDR1 and CDR2 sequences are LNHNV and YYDKDF (reference sequence). The DNA of the CDR3 is TGTGCCACCAGCAGAGATCTCGGGGGGGGCCTTTTGGGTGAGCAGTTCTTC. Its translation: CATSRDLGGGLLGEQFF.

For the CDR3, the DNA is TGTGCCAGCAGCTTTTCTTACGAGCAGTACTTC. Its protein is CASSFSYEQYF. The gene calls are TRBV7-2 and TRBJ2-7; D gene ambiguous. The CDR3 extends over 11 amino acids. Germline CDR1 reads SGHTA; CDR2 reads FQGNSA. Trimming removed 3 bases at V and 4 bases at J, with 4 bases between.

This sequence joins TRBV2 and TRBJ1-1; TRBD1 aligns across 8 bases. This CDR3 region has 14 residues. Losses at the gene ends were 6 bases for V and 2 bases for J; bases not matched to a gene: 5. CDR1 SNHLY and CDR2 FYNNEI come from the germline V gene. DNA of the CDR3: TGTGCCAGCAGGTTCGACAGGGGCAACACTGAAGCTTTCTTT. It yields the protein CASRFDRGNTEAFF.

This sequence joins TRBV2 and TRBJ2-3, with 12 bases aligning to TRBD2. From germline, CDR1 is SNHLY and CDR2 FYNNEI. The length of the CDR3 is 16 residues. Trimming removed 6 bases from V and 2 bases from J; junction bases left unmatched: 6. CDR3 protein: CASRVLAGGDTDTQYF. The DNA for the CDR3 is TGTGCCAGCAGGGTACTAGCGGGGGGTGACACAGATACGCAGTATTTT.

The sample holds a few counts of this clone. This sequence joins TRBV19 and TRBJ2-3; 10 bases align to TRBD2. The V gene end was trimmed by 3 bases and the J gene end by 4 bases; junction bases not matched to a gene: 7. Germline CDR1 and CDR2: LNHDA and SQIVND (reference sequence). The CDR3 is 16 residues long. CDR3 sequence (DNA): TGTGCCAGTAGTATGATGGGACTAGCGTCTCCAGATACGCAGTATTTT. This codes for CASSMMGLASPDTQYF.

This chain joins TRBV4-1 and TRBJ1-2, with TRBD1 matching 10 bases. Trimming took 4 bases from V and 4 from J; bases not matched to a gene: 15. CDR3 length: 18 residues. The germline V gene encodes CDR1 MGHRA and CDR2 YSYEKL. The CDR3 here is CASSPSPHSGQGIYGYTF. In nucleotides, the CDR3 is TGCGCCAGCAGCCCCTCACCCCACTCGGGACAGGGGATCTATGGCTACACCTTC.

The V call is TRBV6-6, the J call TRBJ2-3; no firm D call. From germline, CDR1 is MNHNY and CDR2 SVGAGI (reference sequence). The CDR3 contains 14 residues. Trimming shortened V by 5 bases and J by 6 bases, and 15 bases separated the two germline ends. CDR3 in amino acids: CASSPRRVSDTQYF. The CDR3 DNA reads as TGTGCCAGCAGTCCCCGGAGAGTTTCTGATACGCAGTATTTT.

The rearrangement links TRBV6-6 to TRBJ2-1, with 8 positions matching TRBD1. This CDR3 is built from 14 residues. Germline CDR1 and CDR2: MNHNY and SVGAGI (reference sequence). Trimming took 3 bases from V and 7 from J; bases not matched to a gene: 5. The CDR3 is CASSYSDRENEQFF. The CDR3 DNA sequence: TGTGCCAGCAGTTATTCGGACAGGGAGAATGAGCAGTTCTTC.

This chain links TRBV2 with TRBJ2-5; 7 bases line up with TRBD1. The J call is uncertain, as TRBJ2-7 better fits the DNA end. The length of the CDR3 is 13 residues. Germline V gives CDR1 SNHLY, CDR2 FYNNEI. The CDR3, as DNA: TGTGCCAGCAGTACAGGGGTTAAAGGCGAGCAGTACTTC. It yields the protein CASSTGVKGEQYF.

The CDR3 DNA is TGCGCCAGCAGCTTGGAGGGGTGGGGTTCACCCCTCCACTTT. It codes for CASSLEGWGSPLHF. The V call is TRBV5-1, the J call TRBJ1-6; weak D call: TRBD1 (5 bases). The germline V gene encodes CDR1 SGHRS and CDR2 YFSETQ. The CDR3 extends over 14 amino acids. V was pared by 0 bases and J by 9 bases, with 10 bases between.

This clone showed up just a few times. The DNA for the CDR3 is TGTTCCTGCCAGCAGTTCGCCCCCGGGACAGGGCCCCACGAGCAGTACTTC. Its protein is CSCQQFAPGTGPHEQYF. V and J are TRBV27 and TRBJ2-7; 9 nucleotides align to TRBD1. Germline V CDR1 and CDR2: MNHEY, SMNVEV (reference sequence). The CDR3 consists of 17 residues.

The table lists this clone with a few counts. This chain uses TRBV5-1 with TRBJ1-3; D is perhaps TRBD1 (6 bases). Germline CDR1 and CDR2: SGHRS and YFSETQ. CDR3 size: 13 residues. V lost 4 bases, J lost 6 bases, and 11 bases lay in between. The CDR3 reads CASSTDSLNTIYF. The CDR3 nucleotides read TGCGCCAGCAGCACGGACAGCCTAAACACCATATATTTT. The full variable domain, with the rest looked up from reference TRBV5-1 and TRBJ1-3, is KAGVTQTPRYLIKTRGQQVTLSCSPISGHRSVSWYQQTPGQGLQFLFEYFSETQRNKGNFPGRFSGRQFSNSRSEMNVSTLELGDSALYLCASSTDSLNTIYFGEGSWLTVV.

This clone was picked up many times. The chain carries TRBV27 and TRBJ1-2; possible D gene TRBD1, 6 bases. Trimming took 6 bases from V and 1 from J, leaving 9 bases between them. Looked up from germline, CDR1 is MNHEY and CDR2 is SMNVEV (reference sequence). The CDR3 contains 13 residues. CDR3 in amino acids: CASRPQGNYGYTF. In DNA, the CDR3 is TGTGCCAGCAGGCCACAGGGTAACTATGGCTACACCTTC.

This chain links TRBV15 with TRBJ2-5; D remains ambiguous. The CDR3 sequence is 13 residues long. Trimming took off 3 bases at V and 2 bases at J, with 7 bases between the two ends. CDR1 and CDR2 from the germline V gene are LNHNV and YYDKDF (reference sequence). As DNA, the CDR3 is TGTGCCACCAGCAGGTATAATCAAGAGACCCAGTACTTC. Translating it yields CATSRYNQETQYF.

This clone was found a few times. V gene TRBV6-6 combines with J gene TRBJ1-6; 7 bases map to TRBD1. The CDR3 consists of 16 residues. The J segment lost 3 bases and the V segment lost 5 bases, leaving 7 bases of the junction unmatched. The germline V gene encodes CDR1 MNHNY and CDR2 SVGAGI (reference sequence). CDR3 DNA: TGTGCCAGCAGTCTCCGGGACAGCGACTATAATTCACCCCTCCACTTT. It codes for CASSLRDSDYNSPLHF.

The V call is TRBV6-5, the J call TRBJ1-6; a possible D gene is TRBD1 (5 bases). Germline V gene lookup returns CDR1 MNHEY and CDR2 SVGAGI. Trimming left V 6 bases short and J 10 bases short, with 16 bases between. CDR3 length: 14 residues. The chain's CDR3 is CASSPSIGGSPLHF. The DNA for the CDR3 is TGTGCCAGCAGCCCCAGTATCGGGGGGTCACCCCTCCACTTT.

The chain links TRBV7-6 to TRBJ2-2; D ambiguous. The germline V and J ends were trimmed by 4 bases and 4 bases, with 7 bases remaining between them. CDR1 is SGHVS and CDR2 is FNYEAQ in the germline V gene. This CDR3 spans 13 amino acids. For the CDR3, the DNA is TGTGCCAGCAGCTACAGCAGCACCGGGGAGCTGTTTTTT. Its translation: CASSYSSTGELFF.

The chain uses TRBV11-2 and TRBJ2-7; D is uncertain. V was clipped by 4 bases and J by 7 bases, with 8 bases between them. Per the germline V gene, CDR1 is SGHAT and CDR2 is FQNNGV. The CDR3 runs 11 residues. As DNA, the CDR3 is TGTGCCAGCAGCTCGGGTCCTGAGCAGTACTTC. Protein product: CASSSGPEQYF.

The J gene is TRBJ2-3, the V gene TRBV7-3; a weak D match, TRBD1 (6 bases). Trimming shortened V by 5 bases and J by 1 base, and 13 bases separated the two germline ends. Per the germline V gene, CDR1 is SGHTA and CDR2 is FQGTGA. This CDR3 spans 15 amino acids. The CDR3 DNA sequence: TGTGCCAGCAGCCTCAGGGGTTCGGGCACAGATACGCAGTATTTT. Encoded protein: CASSLRGSGTDTQYF.

The rearrangement uses TRBV6-5 and TRBJ1-2; no clear D. CDR1 MNHEY and CDR2 SVGAGI come from the germline V gene. Trimming cost V 10 bases and J 0 bases, with 12 bases left between them. The CDR3 has 13 amino acids. CDR3 nucleotide sequence: TGTGCCACCGCAGCGGATCCTAACTATGGCTACACCTTC. Protein sequence: CATAADPNYGYTF.

Note on this clone: Other DNA variants within this sample encode the same CDR3. The chain carries TRBV6-6 and TRBJ2-7; no clear D gene. The CDR3 runs 12 residues. Germline CDR1 and CDR2: MNHNY and SVGAGI (reference sequence). V dropped 6 bases and J dropped 2 bases, with 8 bases sitting between them. Written as DNA, the CDR3 is TGTGCCAGCAGGGGCCAGACCTACGAGCAGTACTTC. Encoded protein: CASRGQTYEQYF.

This clone was detected only once. The CDR3 protein is CASSPDRVNTEAFF. The CDR3 nucleotides are TGTGCCAGCAGCCCGGACAGGGTGAACACTGAAGCTTTCTTT. The chain links TRBV7-2 to TRBJ1-1; TRBD1 matches at 8 bases. Looked up from germline, CDR1 is SGHTA and CDR2 is FQGNSA. The CDR3 length is 14 residues. V shed 5 bases, J shed 0 bases, and the junction held 2 bases outside the gene matches.

The chain is built from TRBV27 and TRBJ2-1; tentative D call: TRBD1 (6 bases). The CDR3 has 17 amino acids. The V gene lost 7 bases and the J gene lost 7 bases, with 26 bases spanning the gap. CDR1 MNHEY and CDR2 SMNVEV come from the germline V gene (reference sequence). The CDR3 nucleotides read TGTGCCAGCACCGGGATGGTGGGGACAAGCCCCAATAATGAGCAGTTCTTC. Translated: CASTGMVGTSPNNEQFF.

This chain links TRBV5-6 with TRBJ1-2; D unclear. This CDR3 has 14 amino acids. Germline assignment: CDR1 SGHDT and CDR2 YYEEEE. Trimming shortened V by 2 bases and J by 8 bases, and 16 bases separated the two germline ends. CDR3 bases: TGTGCCAGCAGCTTTCACAGATCCTCCTCCGGCTACACCTTC. This translates into CASSFHRSSSGYTF.

CDR3 loop: CASSFLAGGNTGELFF. The CDR3 nucleotides read TGCGCCAGCAGCTTTTTAGCGGGCGGTAACACCGGGGAGCTGTTTTTT. The chain is built from TRBV5-1 and TRBJ2-2, with TRBD2 matching over 7 bases. The CDR3 loop spans 16 amino acids. Germline V gene data show CDR1 as SGHRS and CDR2 as YFSETQ. V was clipped by 2 bases and J by 2 bases; unmatched bases: 6.

The V and J genes are TRBV19 and TRBJ1-4, with D unclear. The CDR3 has 14 residues. Trimming shortened V by 7 bases and J by 0 bases, and 9 bases separated the two germline ends. Germline lookup yields CDR1 LNHDA and CDR2 SQIVND (reference sequence). The CDR3 is CASTLQSTNEKLFF. The CDR3, as DNA: TGTGCCAGTACTCTCCAGTCAACTAATGAAAAACTGTTTTTT.

V gene TRBV30 combines with J gene TRBJ1-1, with 10 positions matching TRBD1. The J segment lost 2 bases and the V segment lost 6 bases, leaving 6 bases of the junction unmatched. CDR3 size: 14 residues. The germline gives CDR1 GTSNPN, CDR2 SVGIG (reference sequence). CDR3 in amino acids: CACHRDRGNTEAFF. CDR3 sequence (DNA): TGTGCCTGCCACAGGGACAGGGGAAACACTGAAGCTTTCTTT.